A single T cell receptor beta chain is shown here with its context. Per the original data handling: How many nucleated cells were present was estimated from reference gene primer amplification. TCRdb's copy holds only in-frame clones and misses some; the assay was immunoSEQ multiplex PCR. That table is the source of V, J and clone size, and D and trimming were worked out from the DNA. The repertoire has approximately 130,000 clones, approximately 77% of them found once; the top ten carry over 6.5%. The CDR3 totals 14 residues. Looked up from germline, CDR1 is GTSNPN and CDR2 is SVGIG (reference sequence). V gave up 4 bases and J gave up 2 bases, with 15 bases separating them. The source of the sample is a study of blood T cell repertoires in COVID-19. Overall study context: COVID-19 samples from acute and convalescent phases originated in the United States, Italy and Spain. PBMCs, B-cell-depleted T cells, or T cells were the source of the cDNA or gDNA that made up the material.

This TCR derives from a human donor in a cohort sampled during active COVID-19. V gene TRBV30 combines with J gene TRBJ2-7; D possibly corresponds to TRBD1 (6 bases). The material sequenced was peripheral blood. The CDR3, as DNA: TGTGCCTGGACTCCCACAGGGCTCACCTACGAGCAGTACTTC. Translation gives CAWTPTGLTYEQYF.